The 21 T cell receptor beta chains in this list originate from one sample, sequenced in a study of cytomegalovirus exposure and HLA in healthy donors. The PCR was carried out with 60 Vbeta primers and 13 Jbeta primers. Produced via immunoSEQ multiplex PCR; TCRdb's table is partial and in-frame only. The table lists some 57,000 clones, about 50% of them singletons, with roughly 12% in the top ten. The specimen was PBMCs. The receptor set was obtained from a human donor in good health.

This chain uses TRBV2 with TRBJ2-1; TRBD2 matches at 8 bases. This CDR3 contains 15 residues. Germline CDR1 and CDR2: SNHLY and FYNNEI. The V and J ends lost 4 bases and 8 bases, in that order; junction bases with no gene match: 10. This chain's CDR3 is CASSGVGGGFDEQFF. Written as DNA, the CDR3 is TGTGCCAGCAGTGGGGTCGGGGGGGGTTTCGATGAGCAGTTCTTC.

The V gene is TRBV7-2, the J gene TRBJ1-6; D gene ambiguous. CDR3 length: 14 amino acids. Germline-derived CDR1 and CDR2 are SGHTA and FQGNSA. The V gene lost 6 bases and the J gene lost 2 bases, with 8 bases spanning the gap. Here the CDR3 DNA reads TGTGCCAGCAGGGCGGCGACCTATAATTCACCCCTCCACTTT. Encoded protein: CASRAATYNSPLHF.

DNA for the CDR3: TGTGCCTGGAGTGTAAACGGGGCGCGGGGCTATGGCTACACCTTC. Amino acid sequence: CAWSVNGARGYGYTF. The J gene is TRBJ1-2, the V gene TRBV30; D perhaps matches TRBD1 (5 bases). The CDR3 length is 15 residues. V shed 0 bases and J shed 4 bases, with 15 bases lying between them. Germline V gives CDR1 GTSNPN, CDR2 SVGIG (reference sequence).

The V gene is TRBV7-3, the J gene TRBJ2-2; 8 nucleotides line up with TRBD1. V lost 2 bases and J lost 4; bases outside the gene matches: 3. Germline loops: CDR1 SGHTA, CDR2 FQGTGA. CDR3 length: 15 amino acids. In DNA, the CDR3 is TGTGCCAGCAGCTTAGGACAGGGAAGCACCGGGGAGCTGTTTTTT. Its protein product is CASSLGQGSTGELFF.

This clone was counted only a few times. V usage is TRBV29-1 and J usage is TRBJ1-1, with TRBD1 matching over 10 bases. The CDR3 covers 13 residues. Losses at the gene ends were 5 bases for V and 3 bases for J; bases not matched to a gene: 3. The germline CDR1 and CDR2 sequences are SQVTM and ANQGSEA. The CDR3 region has the DNA TGCAGCGTTCAGGACAGGGGGTACACTGAAGCTTTCTTT. This gives the protein CSVQDRGYTEAFF.

The chain is built from TRBV2 and TRBJ2-7; the match to TRBD2 covers 9 bases. V dropped 7 bases and J dropped 1; count of bases not matched to a gene: 5. Germline V gene sequence: CDR1 SNHLY, CDR2 FYNNEI. The CDR3 sequence is 14 residues long. DNA of the CDR3: TGTGCCAGCAATACCCTAGCGGGGTCCTACGAGCAGTACTTC. Translating it yields CASNTLAGSYEQYF.

CDR3 nucleotides: TGTGCCTGGAGTGTATTCGGTGGACAGGGGGACGAGCAGTACTTC. This encodes CAWSVFGGQGDEQYF. The rearrangement joins TRBV30 to TRBJ2-7; TRBD1 aligns across 10 bases. The CDR3 has 15 amino acids. CDR1 and CDR2 from the germline V gene are GTSNPN and SVGIG (reference sequence). Unmatched junction bases numbered 7, after V lost 0 bases and J lost 5 bases.

The V gene is TRBV30, the J gene TRBJ1-5, with D maybe TRBD1 (5 bases). Trimming took off 0 bases at V and 13 bases at J, with 13 bases between the two ends. Germline CDR1 GTSNPN, CDR2 SVGIG (reference sequence). The CDR3 spans 12 residues. The CDR3, as DNA: TGTGCCTGGAGTGTCTCGGACAACGGTCAGCATTTT. This sequence encodes CAWSVSDNGQHF.

CDR3 in DNA: TGCGCCAGCAGCCAGGGCGTTGTGGGAGGAGAGACCCAGTACTTC. Translated: CASSQGVVGGETQYF. The chain has TRBV4-3 and TRBJ2-5; possibly TRBD2 for D (6 bases). The CDR3 spans 15 residues. V was pared by 3 bases and J by 4 bases, with 15 bases between. The germline gives CDR1 LGHNA, CDR2 YSLEER.

For this clone: Different DNA sequences within this sample yield the same CDR3. This sequence joins TRBV5-1 and TRBJ2-5, with TRBD2 matching 9 bases. CDR1 SGHRS and CDR2 YFSETQ come from the germline V gene. The CDR3 runs to 14 residues. After removal of 0 bases from V and 5 bases from J, the junction contained 2 bases not matched to a gene. The CDR3 nucleotides read TGCGCCAGCAGCTTGGCCGCGGGGGGGGAGACCCAGTACTTC. Amino acid sequence: CASSLAAGGETQYF. The whole variable domain, filled in from reference TRBV5-1 and TRBJ2-5, reads KAGVTQTPRYLIKTRGQQVTLSCSPISGHRSVSWYQQTPGQGLQFLFEYFSETQRNKGNFPGRFSGRQFSNSRSEMNVSTLELGDSALYLCASSLAAGGETQYFGPGTRLLVL.

This clone occurred a few times. The chain joins TRBV29-1 to TRBJ1-2; D call uncertain. Germline V gives CDR1 SQVTM, CDR2 ANQGSEA. Trimming left V 0 bases short and J 4 bases short, with 12 bases between. The CDR3 runs 14 residues. The CDR3 protein is CSVEEAGFGYGYTF. Written as DNA, the CDR3 is TGCAGCGTTGAAGAGGCAGGCTTCGGCTATGGCTACACCTTC. Full variable domain (rest looked up from reference TRBV29-1 and TRBJ1-2): SAVISQKPSRDICQRGTSLTIQCQVDSQVTMMFWYRQQPGQSLTLIATANQGSEATYESGFVIDKFPISRPNLTFSTLTVSNMSPEDSSIYLCSVEEAGFGYGYTFGSGTRLTVV.

V gene TRBV5-4 combines with J gene TRBJ1-2; 12 nucleotides align to TRBD1. The trim removed 3 bases at V and 6 bases at J, leaving 9 bases unmatched. There are 16 residues in the CDR3. The germline CDR1 and CDR2 sequences are SGHNT and YYREEE (reference sequence). CDR3 in amino acids: CASSSRDRGQSDGYTF. The CDR3 DNA reads as TGTGCCAGCAGCTCCCGGGACAGGGGGCAGAGCGATGGCTACACCTTC.

The V gene is TRBV5-8, the J gene TRBJ2-7; TRBD1 is a possible D gene (6 bases). The CDR3 extends over 15 amino acids. Germline lookup yields CDR1 SGHTS and CDR2 YDEGEE. Trimming removed 2 bases at V and 0 bases at J, with 12 bases between. The CDR3 nucleotides read TGTGCCAGCAGCTTCAGGGGCGCCAGCTCCTACGAGCAGTACTTC. This translates into CASSFRGASSYEQYF.

The chain recombines TRBV13 with TRBJ2-5, with TRBD2 matching over 9 bases. Gene TRBJ2-7 matches the end of the DNA better, so the J call may be wrong. The germline V gene has CDR1 PRHDT and CDR2 FYEKMQ (reference sequence). The CDR3 loop spans 18 amino acids. CDR3 nucleotides: TGTGCCAGCAGCTTGACGAGGCGGGGGGGGAGCTTCTCCTACGAGCAGTACTTC. Amino acid sequence: CASSLTRRGGSFSYEQYF.

The rearrangement uses TRBV6-4 and TRBJ2-7; 15 bases align to TRBD2. CDR1 is MRHNA and CDR2 is SNTAGT in the germline V gene. The CDR3 length is 19 residues. Trimming cost V 3 bases and J 0 bases; bases outside gene matches: 9. This chain's CDR3 is CASSETGLAGGVSSYEQYF. As DNA, the CDR3 is TGTGCCAGCAGTGAAACGGGACTAGCGGGGGGCGTAAGCTCCTACGAGCAGTACTTC.

This clone was seen only a few times. This chain uses TRBV4-3 with TRBJ1-6; D is unclear. The CDR3 covers 15 residues. CDR1 is LGHNA and CDR2 is YSLEER in the germline V gene. Trimming pared 6 bases from V and 7 bases from J, leaving 16 bases between. The CDR3 region has the DNA TGCGCCAGCAGGGGTCCGCTAGGATCAAATTCACCCCTCCACTTT. This codes for CASRGPLGSNSPLHF.

The chain links TRBV19 to TRBJ1-2; TRBD1 might be the D (5 bases). Germline V lookup: CDR1 LNHDA, CDR2 SQIVND (reference sequence). The CDR3 covers 16 residues. V lost 0 bases, J lost 6 bases, and 17 bases lay in between. The CDR3 here is CASSIDRRAQGDGYTF. For the CDR3, the DNA is TGTGCCAGTAGTATAGATCGGAGGGCCCAAGGGGATGGCTACACCTTC.

In the case of this clone: The same CDR3 can be traced to other DNA sequences in this sample. The chain employs TRBV6-4 and TRBJ2-1, with D possibly being TRBD2 (6 bases). Germline V gene data show CDR1 as MRHNA and CDR2 as SNTAGT. V shed 5 bases and J shed 7 bases, with 12 bases lying between them. This CDR3 spans 13 amino acids. The CDR3 sequence is CASSLGLANEQFF. The CDR3 nucleotides are TGTGCCAGCAGTTTGGGTCTAGCGAATGAGCAGTTCTTC.

The V and J genes are TRBV19 and TRBJ2-5; 8 positions agree with TRBD2. The germline CDR1 and CDR2 sequences are LNHDA and SQIVND (reference sequence). This CDR3 has 14 residues. The V and J ends lost 3 bases and 4 bases, in that order; junction bases with no gene match: 4. CDR3 residues: CASSIGGGLETQYF. DNA of the CDR3: TGTGCCAGTAGTATTGGCGGGGGGTTAGAGACCCAGTACTTC.

This chain uses TRBV30 with TRBJ1-1, with D uncertain. Germline V CDR1 and CDR2: GTSNPN, SVGIG (reference sequence). There are 11 residues in the CDR3. V was clipped by 3 bases and J by 2 bases, with 4 bases between them. The CDR3 region is CAWRLNTEAFF. CDR3 DNA: TGTGCCTGGAGATTAAACACTGAAGCTTTCTTT.

The V and J genes are TRBV2 and TRBJ1-5, with D possibly being TRBD1 (6 bases). CDR3 length: 14 residues. Germline V lookup: CDR1 SNHLY, CDR2 FYNNEI. Trimming cost V 5 bases and J 6 bases, with 14 bases left between them. The DNA for the CDR3 is TGTGCCAGCAGTCAGGCTGGGGGCAGTCAGCCCCAGCATTTT. Amino acid sequence: CASSQAGGSQPQHF.